This T cell receptor (beta chain) was recovered during a study of T-cell memory formation after mild COVID-19. Study summary: TCR clusters were mostly confined to one donor each. Points from the study as a whole: Prior to infection, memory already included some responding clones, suggesting cross-reactive memory joined.

This clonotype has only a few counts. The antigen is not known. Germline V gene lookup returns CDR1 SGHRS and CDR2 YFSETQ. This CDR3 spans 14 amino acids. The V and J ends lost 4 bases and 3 bases respectively, with 14 bases between them. Each CDR3 protein is one row after TCRdb ran MiXCR on the 5' RACE reads. The profile covers about 350,000 distinct CDR3 sequences, with around 28% appearing a single time and roughly 12% taken by the ten largest. The clonotype was recovered from an adult woman who had mild COVID-19 (a few samples of this study predate the infection). Cell type and time point are not known. Sequencing used PBMCs or a T cell subset sorted from them (not recorded which). The chain has TRBV5-1 and TRBJ2-7, with D tentatively TRBD1 (6 bases). DNA for the CDR3: TGCGCCAGCAGCCCAAGGACAGCTTTCTACGAGCAGTACTTC. Encoded protein: CASSPRTAFYEQYF.